The 25 T cell receptor beta chains reported below all come from one sample, sequenced in a study of T cells after posttransplantation cyclophosphamide. The data were produced by immunoSEQ multiplex PCR, yet TCRdb's version contains in-frame clones alone and is incomplete. The counts give 35,000 to 45,000 clones, none of them seen only once; approximately 2.4% is held by the top ten. Sequencing was performed on PBMCs. Receptors originate from a man in his forties or fifties in good health, CMV-negative, and a related stem cell transplant donor.

This clone was detected ten times or more. The rearrangement links TRBV7-9 to TRBJ2-5; 10 bases are a match to TRBD1. The V gene end was trimmed by 5 bases and the J gene end by 3 bases; junction bases not matched to a gene: 6. The length of the CDR3 is 15 residues. CDR1 is SEHNR, CDR2 FQNEAQ, per germline (reference sequence). As DNA, the CDR3 is TGTGCCAGCAGCCCGGGACAGGGGAATAAAGAGACCCAGTACTTC. Its protein is CASSPGQGNKETQYF.

This clone was recorded many times. The chain combines TRBV19 with TRBJ2-2; TRBD2 agrees at 7 bases. CDR3 length: 17 amino acids. Looked up from germline, CDR1 is LNHDA and CDR2 is SQIVND (reference sequence). J was trimmed by 0 bases and V by 3 bases; bases with no gene match: 7. The CDR3, as DNA: TGTGCCAGTAGTATGGGCCTAGCGGCCGCGAACACCGGGGAGCTGTTTTTT. This gives the protein CASSMGLAAANTGELFF.

The sample holds many counts of this clone. The chain joins TRBV19 to TRBJ1-2, with 9 bases lining up with TRBD1. The CDR3 totals 14 residues. The J segment lost 3 bases and the V segment lost 6 bases, leaving 5 bases of the junction unmatched. Germline values: CDR1 LNHDA, CDR2 SQIVND (reference sequence). As DNA, the CDR3 is TGTGCCAGTAGACTACAGGGGGCCGACTATGGCTACACCTTC. It encodes CASRLQGADYGYTF.

This rearrangement joins TRBV5-1 to TRBJ2-7, with TRBD2 as a possible D gene (5 bases). V was clipped by 2 bases and J by 6 bases, with 18 bases between them. CDR3 length: 15 amino acids. Germline-derived CDR1 and CDR2 are SGHRS and YFSETQ. CDR3 protein: CASSLVTGDRGEQYF. CDR3 coding DNA: TGCGCCAGCAGCTTAGTGACCGGGGATCGCGGCGAGCAGTACTTC.

Only a few counts were recorded for this clone. The J gene is TRBJ2-1, the V gene TRBV30; 8 bases align to TRBD2. In germline, CDR1 is GTSNPN, CDR2 SVGIG (reference sequence). Trimming removed 3 bases from V and 3 bases from J; junction bases left unmatched: 4. The CDR3 length is 14 residues. The CDR3 is CAWSSGSGYNEQFF. The CDR3 DNA follows: TGTGCCTGGAGCAGCGGGAGCGGCTACAATGAGCAGTTCTTC.

The chain uses TRBV15 and TRBJ2-3; 9 bases match TRBD1. Unmatched junction bases numbered 9, after V lost 6 bases and J lost 8 bases. This CDR3 spans 14 amino acids. The V gene's germline CDR1 is LNHNV and CDR2 YYDKDF (reference sequence). In nucleotides, the CDR3 is TGTGCCACCAGAACCGGGACAGGGACTTTTACGCAGTATTTT. It codes for CATRTGTGTFTQYF.

This clone was recorded a few times. The junction does not match germline at one end; this may be a read error. The chain has TRBV11-1 and TRBJ1-2; D not resolved. Germline V lookup: CDR1 SGHAT, CDR2 FQDESV (reference sequence). The CDR3 consists of 13 residues. The CDR3 DNA reads TGTGCCAGCAGCGTAGCCTTTAACTATGGCTACACCTTC. It is translated as CASSVAFNYGYTF. Variable domain in full (rest from reference TRBV11-1 and TRBJ1-2): EAEVAQSPRYKITEKSQAVAFWCDPISGHATLYWYRQILGQGPELLVQFQDESVVDDSQLPKDRFSAERLKGVDSTLKIQPAELGDSAMYLCASSVAFNYGYTFGSGTRLTVV.

The table lists this clone with a few counts. This chain uses TRBV1 with TRBJ2-1; TRBD2 reflects the table's D call only, with no check against the DNA. TRBV1 is shown as a pseudogene. The CDR3 contains 17 residues. CDR3 DNA sequence: TGCACCAGCAAACAGCCGGAGAGGAGGGGAACCTACAATGAGCAGTTCTTC. As protein: CTSKQPERRGTYNEQFF.

This clone was seen repeatedly, ten times or more. This chain connects TRBV5-8 to TRBJ1-5; 12 positions match TRBD1. Per germline, CDR1 SGHTS and CDR2 YDEGEE. The CDR3 totals 16 residues. V was pared by 0 bases and J by 6 bases, with 4 bases of the junction left unmatched. CDR3 nucleotide sequence: TGTGCCAGCAGCTTGGGTTGGGACAGGGGGCGTCAGCCCCAGCATTTT. This encodes CASSLGWDRGRQPQHF.

This clone was observed at least ten times. The gene calls are TRBV2 and TRBJ2-1; TRBD2 matches 11 bases. The V segment lost 7 bases and the J segment 6 bases; nucleotides outside the gene matches: 5. The CDR3 is made up of 14 amino acids. From germline, CDR1 is SNHLY and CDR2 FYNNEI. For the CDR3, the DNA is TGTGCCAGCATATCCCTAGCGGGAGGCAATGAGCAGTTCTTC. The encoded protein is CASISLAGGNEQFF.

This clone was counted many times. The genes are TRBV6-1 and TRBJ1-6; no reliable D call. V was shortened by 1 base and J by 7 bases, with 5 bases between the two germline ends. CDR1 and CDR2 from the germline V gene are MNHNS and SASEGT. The CDR3 runs 13 residues. The CDR3 loop reads CASSEDGNSPLHF. CDR3 DNA: TGTGCCAGCAGTGAAGACGGGAATTCACCCCTCCACTTT.

A few counts support this clone. This chain links TRBV7-9 with TRBJ1-2, with D maybe TRBD1 (5 bases). Germline V gives CDR1 SEHNR, CDR2 FQNEAQ (reference sequence). The CDR3 sequence is 13 residues long. Trimming cost V 5 bases and J 5 bases, with 12 bases left between them. The CDR3 DNA follows: TGTGCCAGCAGCGGGGTGGAGGGGTATGGCTACACCTTC. Protein sequence: CASSGVEGYGYTF.

This clone appeared many times. The V gene is TRBV6-5, the J gene TRBJ1-2; 11 bases align to TRBD1. Trimming took 0 bases from V and 8 from J; bases not matched to a gene: 8. Looked up from germline, CDR1 is MNHEY and CDR2 is SVGAGI. The CDR3 totals 16 residues. The CDR3 DNA sequence: TGTGCCAGCAGTTACTCGAGCCAGGACAGGGGGCACGGCTACACCTTC. Translation: CASSYSSQDRGHGYTF.

This clone was observed a handful of times. The CDR3 region has the DNA TGCAGCGTTCCGGGACAGAACTATGGCTACACCTTC. Its translation is CSVPGQNYGYTF. The chain uses TRBV29-1 and TRBJ1-2; 7 positions match TRBD1. Trimming at V came to 5 bases and at J to 2 bases, leaving 2 bases not matched to a gene. There are 12 residues in the CDR3. Germline CDR1 reads SQVTM; CDR2 reads ANQGSEA.

This clone has a count of ten or more. V and J are TRBV6-5 and TRBJ2-1; D might be TRBD1 (6 bases). Per germline, CDR1 MNHEY and CDR2 SVGAGI. Trimming shortened V by 8 bases and J by 0 bases, and 14 bases separated the two germline ends. The CDR3 length is 15 residues. The DNA for the CDR3 is TGTGCCAGCTCTCCAGGGGTGACCTCCTACAATGAGCAGTTCTTC. As protein: CASSPGVTSYNEQFF.

Ten or more counts support this clone. The chain recombines TRBV11-1 with TRBJ1-1; D is perhaps TRBD1 (6 bases). The CDR3 has 15 amino acids. Trimming shortened V by 5 bases and J by 0 bases, and 13 bases separated the two germline ends. Germline V gene data show CDR1 as SGHAT and CDR2 as FQDESV (reference sequence). CDR3: CASSQPGQMNTEAFF. DNA for the CDR3: TGTGCCAGCAGCCAACCGGGACAAATGAACACTGAAGCTTTCTTT.

This clone was seen ten or more times. This sequence joins TRBV11-2 and TRBJ1-3; a weak D match, TRBD1 (5 bases). This CDR3 spans 15 amino acids. Trimming pared 4 bases from V and 9 bases from J, leaving 19 bases between. Germline V gene data show CDR1 as SGHAT and CDR2 as FQNNGV. The CDR3 here is CASSSSQGLRGTIYF. The DNA for the CDR3 is TGTGCCAGCAGCTCCTCCCAGGGACTTCGAGGCACCATATATTTT.

This clone was counted at least ten times. The chain couples TRBV11-2 to TRBJ1-4; 8 positions agree with TRBD1. The CDR3 totals 15 residues. Trimming removed 5 bases from V and 6 bases from J; junction bases left unmatched: 8. CDR1 and CDR2 (germline): SGHAT, FQNNGV. The CDR3 loop is CASSPLTGVDEKLFF. In nucleotides, the CDR3 is TGTGCCAGCAGCCCCCTGACAGGGGTGGATGAAAAACTGTTTTTT. Full variable domain (remainder filled in from reference TRBV11-2 and TRBJ1-4): EAGVAQSPRYKIIEKRQSVAFWCNPISGHATLYWYQQILGQGPKLLIQFQNNGVVDDSQLPKDRFSAERLKGVDSTLKIQPAKLEDSAVYLCASSPLTGVDEKLFFGSGTQLSVL.

The table lists this clone with a few counts. V usage is TRBV10-3 and J usage is TRBJ2-1, with TRBD2 identical over 11 bases. This CDR3 comprises 18 residues. In germline, CDR1 is ENHRY, CDR2 SYGVKD. V shed 2 bases and J 3 bases; nucleotides not matched to a gene: 9. In DNA, the CDR3 is TGTGCCATCAGTGAGCCTGGTAGTAGCGGGAGGGTCTACAATGAGCAGTTCTTC. It encodes CAISEPGSSGRVYNEQFF.

This clone has at least ten counts. CDR3 in amino acids: CASSRRQGGNQPQHF. CDR3 sequence (DNA): TGTGCCAGCAGCCGTCGACAGGGAGGCAATCAGCCCCAGCATTTT. This chain joins TRBV7-2 and TRBJ1-5; the match to TRBD1 covers 7 bases. The germline V gene has CDR1 SGHTA and CDR2 FQGNSA. The junction had 6 bases not matched to a gene; V was cut back by 5 bases and J by 2 bases. This CDR3 contains 15 residues.

This clone was recorded many times. The chain links TRBV27 to TRBJ2-3, with TRBD2 matching over 7 bases. Germline values: CDR1 MNHEY, CDR2 SMNVEV (reference sequence). V dropped 5 bases and J dropped 2; count of bases not matched to a gene: 1. CDR3 length: 13 residues. Here the CDR3 DNA reads TGTGCCAGCAGTCTAGCGGACACAGATACGCAGTATTTT. Translation gives CASSLADTDTQYF.

The sample holds many counts of this clone. J is TRBJ2-6 and V is TRBV7-3; no clear D. Germline CDR1 SGHTA, CDR2 FQGTGA. The CDR3 sequence is 12 residues long. V lost 5 bases to trimming and J lost 4 bases, with 3 bases between them. This chain's CDR3 is CASSPGANVLTF. The CDR3 DNA reads as TGTGCCAGCAGCCCAGGGGCCAACGTCCTGACTTTC. Full variable domain (outside the CDR3, taken from reference TRBV7-3 and TRBJ2-6): GAGVSQTPSNKVTEKGKYVELRCDPISGHTALYWYRQSLGQGPEFLIYFQGTGAADDSGLPNDRFFAVRPEGSVSTLKIQRTERGDSAVYLCASSPGANVLTFGAGSRLTVL.

This clone was seen a handful of times. The chain has TRBV5-5 and TRBJ2-7, with 9 bases lining up with TRBD1. Germline CDR1 SGHKS, CDR2 YYEKEE (reference sequence). V shed 2 bases, J shed 2 bases, and the junction held 5 bases outside the gene matches. CDR3 length: 15 amino acids. The CDR3 DNA follows: TGTGCCAGCAGCTTATCCGGGACAGGGACCTACGAGCAGTACTTC. It yields the protein CASSLSGTGTYEQYF.

This clone was seen more than once but under ten times. The CDR3 DNA follows: TGTGCCAGCTCACCACAGGGGGCAAATCAGCCCCAGCATTTT. It is translated as CASSPQGANQPQHF. The chain has TRBV18 and TRBJ1-5; 7 bases map to TRBD1. Germline V gene lookup returns CDR1 KGHSH and CDR2 LQKENI. The CDR3 is made up of 14 amino acids. V lost 1 base to trimming and J lost 4 bases; unmatched junction nucleotides: 1. Based on the CDR3 plus reference TRBV18 and TRBJ1-5, the full variable domain is NAGVMQNPRHLVRRRGQEARLRCSPMKGHSHVYWYRQLPEEGLKFMVYLQKENIIDESGMPKERFSAEFPKEGPSILRIQQVVRGDSAAYFCASSPQGANQPQHFGDGTRLSIL.

In this sample, this clone turned up many times. The chain links TRBV9 to TRBJ1-6, with a weak D call TRBD1 (6 bases). The CDR3 totals 15 residues. CDR1 is SGDLS and CDR2 is YYNGEE in the germline V gene. V lost 4 bases to trimming and J lost 7 bases, with 15 bases between them. In DNA form, the CDR3 reads TGTGCCAGCAGCCCCGAGGGGGGGTCGAATTCACCCCTCCACTTT. This gives the protein CASSPEGGSNSPLHF. Variable domain in full (rest from reference TRBV9 and TRBJ1-6): DSGVTQTPKHLITATGQRVTLRCSPRSGDLSVYWYQQSLDQGLQFLIQYYNGEERAKGNILERFSAQQFPDLHSELNLSSLELGDSALYFCASSPEGGSNSPLHFGNGTRLTVT.